The rows below give T cell receptor beta chains drawn from one sample of a study of blood T cell repertoires in COVID-19. Method: immunoSEQ multiplex PCR; TCRdb's copy keeps in-frame clones and lacks some. The sample consists of approximately 230,000 clones, around nine tenths of them appearing once. The sample was PBMCs or T cells enriched from blood (not recorded which). These receptors originate from a woman between 45 and 65 years old with acute COVID-19. Both conserved end residues are part of each CDR3. The D gene is left open where the match is weak. Clone size, where shown, is once, few, many, or a class for clones that have expanded.

abundance,v_gene,j_gene,d_gene,CDR3aa,CDR3nt
NA,TRBV6-2/TRBV6-3,TRBJ1-5,TRBD1,CASSYSGTGGSQPQHF,TGTGCCAGCAGTTACTCGGGCACAGGGGGTAGTCAGCCCCAGCATTTT
NA,TRBV15,TRBJ2-7,NA,CATSREMGAYEQYF,TGTGCCACCAGCAGAGAAATGGGAGCCTACGAGCAGTACTTC
NA,TRBV19,TRBJ1-6,TRBD1,CASRGGARTRNSPLHF,TGTGCCAGTAGAGGGGGCGCCCGGACCCGGAATTCACCCCTCCACTTT
few,TRBV28,TRBJ1-3,TRBD1,CASSLDRAGNTIYF,TGTGCCAGCAGCCTGGACAGGGCTGGAAACACCATATATTTT
NA,TRBV14,TRBJ1-2,TRBD1,CASSQDRGYGYTF,TGTGCCAGCAGTCAGGACAGGGGCTATGGCTACACCTTC
NA,TRBV28,TRBJ2-3,NA,CASKRADTQYF,TGTGCCAGCAAGCGGGCGGATACGCAGTATTTT
NA,TRBV4-2,TRBJ1-2,TRBD1,CASSHGQVGYTF,TGTGCCAGCAGCCATGGACAGGTTGGGTACACCTTC
NA,TRBV7-2,TRBJ2-1,TRBD2,CASRLAGGYNEQFF,TGTGCCAGCAGGTTAGCGGGAGGGTACAATGAGCAGTTCTTC
NA,TRBV5-1,TRBJ1-1,NA,CASSLFGFDTEAFF,TGCGCCAGCAGCTTATTCGGTTTTGACACTGAAGCTTTCTTT
NA,TRBV6-5,TRBJ1-2,NA,CASSPGRRFNYGYTF,TGTGCCAGCTCCCCCGGCAGGCGATTTAACTATGGCTACACCTTC
NA,TRBV30,TRBJ2-2,TRBD1,CAWSPGQGAGELFF,TGTGCCTGGAGCCCGGGACAGGGGGCCGGGGAGCTGTTTTTT
NA,TRBV18,TRBJ2-7,NA,CASSPRGSLYEQYF,TGTGCCAGCTCACCCCGAGGGTCACTCTACGAGCAGTACTTC
NA,TRBV27,TRBJ1-2,TRBD1,CASADRYNYGYTF,TGTGCCAGTGCGGACAGGTACAACTATGGCTACACCTTC
NA,TRBV4-1,TRBJ1-4,NA,CASSQDRLATNEKLFF,TGCGCCAGCAGCCAAGATCGCTTAGCAACTAATGAAAAACTGTTTTTT
NA,TRBV7-6,TRBJ2-1,TRBD2,CASSLVASGTNNEQFF,TGTGCCAGCAGCTTAGTTGCTAGCGGGACCAACAATGAGCAGTTCTTC
once,TRBV18,TRBJ1-1,TRBD1,CASSPIIGTGILVNTEAFF,TGTGCCAGCTCACCAATCATAGGGACAGGGATTCTGGTCAACACTGAAGCTTTCTTT
NA,TRBV19,TRBJ2-2,NA,CASMAGARTGELFF,TGTGCCAGTATGGCCGGAGCTCGCACCGGGGAGCTGTTTTTT
few,TRBV7-2,TRBJ2-1,TRBD2,CASSFSSGEYNEQFF,TGTGCCAGCAGCTTTTCTAGCGGTGAGTACAATGAGCAGTTCTTC
NA,TRBV7-3,TRBJ1-5,NA,CASSRMGGGGCQPQHF,TGTGCCAGCAGCCGAATGGGCGGGGGAGGATGTCAGCCCCAGCATTTT
NA,TRBV10-3,TRBJ1-4,NA,CAISENIRATTNEKLFF,TGTGCCATCAGTGAGAATATCAGGGCGACAACTAATGAAAAACTGTTTTTT
NA,TRBV19,TRBJ2-3,TRBD2,CASRRQGVAGGGTDTQYF,TGTGCCAGTAGGAGGCAGGGGGTAGCGGGAGGAGGGACAGATACGCAGTATTTT
NA,TRBV5-4,TRBJ1-1,NA,CASRRGISDTEAFF,TGTGCCAGCAGAAGGGGGATTAGTGACACTGAAGCTTTCTTT
NA,TRBV4-3,TRBJ2-7,TRBD2,CASSQQTGTSSYEQYF,TGCGCCAGCAGCCAGCAAACCGGGACTAGCTCCTACGAGCAGTACTTC
NA,TRBV5-1,TRBJ2-7,TRBD2,CASRGLAGSEQYF,TGCGCCAGCAGAGGACTAGCGGGTTCCGAGCAGTACTTC
NA,TRBV5-1,TRBJ1-5,TRBD1,CASSLVPTGGGQPQHF,TGCGCCAGCAGCTTGGTACCCACAGGGGGCGGGCAGCCCCAGCATTTT
NA,TRBV5-4,TRBJ2-7,TRBD2,CASSSGGPSTPYEQYF,TGTGCCAGCAGCTCGGGGGGACCCTCAACCCCATACGAGCAGTACTTC
NA,TRBV18,TRBJ1-6,TRBD1,CASSQTGLNSPLHF,TGTGCCAGCTCACAGACAGGGTTGAATTCACCCCTCCACTTT
NA,TRBV28,TRBJ2-7,NA,CASSSGDYTPYEQYF,TGTGCCAGCAGTTCCGGGGATTATACCCCCTACGAGCAGTACTTC
NA,TRBV28,TRBJ2-2,TRBD1,CASSLLGQGADTGELFF,TGTGCCAGCAGTTTATTGGGACAGGGGGCCGACACCGGGGAGCTGTTTTTT
NA,TRBV6-5,TRBJ1-2,TRBD1,CASSFVQGVMSYGYTF,TGTGCCAGCAGTTTCGTACAGGGGGTTATGTCGTATGGCTACACCTTC
NA,TRBV28,TRBJ2-4,NA,CASSTQSGAWNIQYF,TGTGCCAGCAGCACACAGTCAGGGGCCTGGAACATTCAGTACTTC
NA,TRBV28,TRBJ2-2,NA,CASSLFSNTGELFF,TGTGCCAGCAGTTTATTCTCGAACACCGGGGAGCTGTTTTTT
NA,TRBV7-3,TRBJ2-5,NA,CASSPQVQETQYF,TGTGCCAGCAGCCCGCAGGTCCAAGAGACCCAGTACTTC
NA,TRBV3-1/TRBV3-2,TRBJ1-3,TRBD1,CASSQKGANTIYF,TGTGCCAGCAGCCAAAAGGGGGCGAACACCATATATTTT
NA,TRBV2,TRBJ1-4,TRBD1,CASSRDRGNEKLFF,TGTGCCAGCAGTCGGGACAGGGGTAATGAAAAACTGTTTTTT